This T cell receptor (beta chain) appears in the sequencing data of a study of cytomegalovirus exposure and HLA in healthy donors (dated by TCRdb to about 2017). With respect to the entire study: An earlier analysis of several hundred of the donors reported more than 250 Gb of sequence data and some 120 million unique TCR beta sequences from about 200 million T cells. An early release covering roughly 640 HLA-typed donors comprised roughly 300 gigabases of sequencing data and around 86 million unique TCR sequences. Of the 350 to 450 genotyped donors, 65% to 90% fell in the genetic ancestry cluster associated with self-reported Caucasian donors. The study was designed to test whether signatures of past pathogen exposure could be identified by cataloging public T cell receptors. The study profiled the T cell repertoires of hundreds of subjects by immunosequencing and related them to cytomegalovirus serostatus. Along with the approximately 650-subject first cohort, a separate validation cohort of more than 90 different subjects was used. To predict cytomegalovirus infection status, the study combined high-throughput TCR immunosequencing, statistical association of individual TCRs with disease status, and machine learning. A later analysis re-examined previously published TCR beta repertoires from just over 650 donors and added high-resolution HLA genotyping to investigate patterns of TCR occurrence. Rather than using new phenotypic data, the later analysis identified candidate immune exposures from TCR beta sequences and from how often those sequences occurred across donors. In an earlier analysis of 500 to 650 of the donors, high-throughput TCR beta sequencing was used to judge whether each TCR beta V gene segment behaved as functional or pseudogenic. Donor age, sex, ethnicity and CMV serostatus were compiled together with the repertoire data. A later genetic analysis used genome-wide SNP genotypes for about three fifths of the roughly 700 donors, treating that subset as a discovery cohort. Every discovery cohort repertoire had been produced on one sequencing platform. HLA typing covered class I and class II loci at four-digit resolution. The number of donors typed differed by locus, with 629-630 for A, B, C, DRB1 and DQB1, roughly 520 for DQA1, some 570 for DPA1, and around 460 for DPB1. Four or five DR-DQ haplotypes were handled as single units for association and clustering because linkage in the cohort was strong. Across approximately 400 genotyped donors of the cohort, an average of approximately 240,000 unique TCR beta nucleotide sequences per donor were sequenced, and 15% to 20% of those sequences were non-productive. Summary of the overall study and its limitations: Broadly in line with IMGT annotations, most TCR beta V segments showed up in productive rearrangements about 87% or about 30% of the time in an earlier analysis of a few hundred of the donors. The only immune exposure information available for the cohort was CMV serostatus. V-gene and J-gene trimming of TCR beta chains was associated with a missense DCLRE1C variant in a later genetic analysis, and the association was replicated in an independent cohort. The sequencing pipeline was judged likely to have produced a cluster of highly shared sequence variants as a technical artifact. A further reported finding was that TCR beta sequences accurately predicted the HLA-A and HLA-B alleles for most subjects in the first cohort. It was suggested by the authors that the approach could potentially be generalized to other disease states and immunological phenotypes. Across donors, most TCR sequences were observed very rarely, whereas some public TCRs were present in many individuals. In a later analysis, most CMV-associated TCR beta chains were found to appear HLA-restricted, with HLA associations seemingly driven largely by CMV exposure. Because HLA typing was missing for some donors at each locus, association tests included only the typed subset. The cohort was sequenced for TCR beta chains only, and without alpha or paired-chain data the features that could be detected were limited. In the study, some 180 TCR beta chains were listed as associated with cytomegalovirus. Presence/absence analyses assumed roughly uniform sequencing depth across donors, an assumption that may not hold. The earlier analysis of nearly 600 of the donors excluded roughly 16 rarely observed V segments, including chromosome 9 orphons, because counts were too low. Compared with equally common non-associated chains, HLA-associated TCR beta chains in a later analysis were more clonally expanded and had lower generation probabilities. When HLA alleles, especially DR and DQ, strongly co-occurred, attributing TCR associations to individual alleles was difficult. Correlated functional status among segregating V segments might reflect linkage disequilibrium, but an unknown experimental factor could not be ruled out. Some IMGT-functional V segments, including TRBV6-2 and TRBV6-3, could not be distinguished by the 87-base-pair reads and were therefore excluded. Compared with the approximately 700-donor mean, donors in an Asian-associated ancestry cluster had fewer N-insertions in productive TCRs, according to a later genetic analysis. In a later analysis, some 17,000 TCR beta sequences were associated with specific HLA alleles at a false discovery rate of 0.05. A later analysis found that TCR association rates varied across HLA loci, with DRB1 alleles showing the most associated TCRs and HLA-C alleles the fewest. According to a later analysis, parvovirus B19, influenza, CMV and Epstein-Barr virus appeared linked to several top co-occurrence clusters. In vitro tests confirmed that three of the cytomegalovirus-associated TCR beta chains recognize cytomegalovirus antigens. Cytomegalovirus status was reported to be diagnosed by the classifier with high specificity and sensitivity in both the original and validation cohorts.

The CDR3 starts with the cysteine, ends with the phenylalanine, and has 13 residues. The only DNA kept is the CDR3, 39 bases in frame from the first base. V is trimmed back by 5 bases and J by 8 bases, and the junction contains 8 bases that no gene match accounts for. The germline V gene provides CDR1 SGHVS and CDR2 FQNEAQ. The cohort consisted of 600 or so healthy bone marrow donors. Cohort members were all nominally healthy when sampled, although unrecorded immune exposures were likely present. The donor was CMV seropositive and was included in the group of 300 or so seropositive cohort members. Every donor gave a peripheral blood sample, and the peripheral blood mononuclear cells from that sample were used for TCR beta sequencing. Genomic DNA extraction from the blood cell samples was performed with the Qiagen DNeasy Blood Extraction Kit. Libraries came from the immunoSEQ multiplex PCR assay. For the multiplex PCR, a mixture combining 60 forward primers for TCR Vbeta segments and 13 reverse primers for TCR Jbeta segments was used. Amplification of the CDR3 region of rearranged TCR beta genes was performed with a multiplex PCR assay on genomic DNA. The Illumina HiSeq System was used to sequence the amplified TCR beta libraries as 87-base-pair reads. From the authors' description of their analysis: Across the 670 or so repertoires, a later analysis counted 75 million to 90 million unique TCR beta chains, roughly 11 million of which were shared by at least two donors. Raw reads were error-corrected and collapsed into unique sequences with a nearest-neighbor algorithm that merged closely related sequences to remove PCR and sequencing errors. Alignment of CDR3 sequences to IMGT reference sequences was used to assign V, D and J gene segments. For a sequence to be retained, a match of at least six nucleotides was required to both a V gene segment and a J gene segment. A rearrangement was called productive if the CDR3 had no stop codons and remained in frame with V and J, and every other rearrangement was called non-productive. CDR3 was defined according to IMGT convention as the region running from the second conserved V-encoded cysteine to the conserved J-encoded phenylalanine. In an earlier analysis of more than 550 of the donors, sequences lacking an unambiguous match to a single V gene segment were excluded. An earlier analysis of a few hundred of the donors called V segments functional above 56.7% productive rearrangements and segregating when the between-donor standard deviation exceeded 5%. To diagnose cytomegalovirus status from the catalog of TCR beta chain sequences, a statistical classification framework was built. A later analysis assigned V and J genes by comparing TCR nucleotide sequences with IMGT/GENE-DB human TR gene sequences. Using the TCRdist pipeline, a later analysis assigned CDR3 sequences along with most-parsimonious VDJ recombination scenarios. In a later analysis, each TCR beta chain was defined by its CDR3 amino acid sequence together with its V-gene family, and reads without a unique V-gene family were excluded. To address suspected cross-contamination and a sequencing artifact, a later analysis removed over 500 highly shared, low-generation-probability nucleotide sequences. For each public chain, a later analysis derived a clonal expansion index from normalized ranks of inferred template counts within each repertoire. A later analysis computed generation probabilities with a VDJ recombination model fitted to out-of-frame rearrangements, and checked the results against IGoR. A later analysis scored TCR-TCR, TCR-HLA and TCR-CMV co-occurrence with hypergeometric tests, applying a repertoire-size bias correction to TCR pairs. In a later analysis, false discovery rates were estimated by permuting HLA or CMV assignments 20 times. In a later analysis, co-occurring TCRs were grouped with DBSCAN, and TCRdist sequence similarity was added when clustering was performed within HLA-allele-positive subsets. Co-occurrence clustering excluded repertoires with fewer than 30,000 or more than 120,000 public chains, plus five with anomalous nucleotide sharing. In TCRdb, the immuneACCESS table is reduced to in-frame sequences with V and J assigned. These tables do not hold every clone; where another copy was compared, an unresolved V gene accounts for under half, and the others remain unexplained. V and J calls and clone size are copied from that table; D and trimming were computed from the DNA. Per the sample table, the count is approximately 170,000 clones. Together, the top ten hold 0.65% to 0.9% of the sample.

Details on this clone: Its antigen target is currently unknown.

This clonotype originated in a young woman in good health and CMV-seropositive. The chain was built from TRBV7-8 and TRBJ1-2; 7 bases in the junction line up with TRBD1. The sequencing input was PBMCs. The CDR3 region reads CASSPQGREGYTF. The DNA sequence reads TGTGCCAGCAGCCCACAGGGGAGAGAAGGCTACACCTTC.